This record concerns one TCR beta chain sequence. Noted treatment: randomized to nivolumab then ipilimumab (arm A) or the reverse (arm B). No patient had prior DNA-damaging chemotherapy. V lost 1 base to trimming and J lost 7 bases; unmatched junction nucleotides: 10. Germline values: CDR1 MGHRA, CDR2 YSYEKL. The CDR3 loop spans 16 amino acids. Measured with immunoSEQ multiplex PCR; TCRdb has only the in-frame clones, and not every one. The profile shows 2,000 or so clones, about three fifths of them singletons. This sample is drawn from a study of sequential checkpoint blockade in melanoma. Sequencing was performed on CD8+ T cells sorted from blood (inferred from file names), taken from a patient given nivolumab and ipilimumab in sequence. The rearrangement links TRBV4-1 to TRBJ1-1; TRBD1 matches at 9 bases. The TCR was taken from a human patient with melanoma. Some clones in this sample may be carry-over from other donors' samples. The CDR3 sequence is CASSQGPGGQGREAFF. The CDR3 DNA reads TGCGCCAGCAGCCAAGGTCCCGGCGGACAGGGGCGTGAAGCTTTCTTT.